Sequencing of this TCR beta chain was carried out in a study of shared clonotypes between healthy human individuals. Every subset's genomic DNA went evenly onto several immunoSEQ plates. The data were produced by immunoSEQ multiplex PCR, yet TCRdb's version contains in-frame clones alone and is incomplete. The table lists about 2.4 million clones, roughly 93% of them singletons. Per germline, CDR1 SGDLS and CDR2 YYNGEE. The CDR3 sequence is 15 residues long. The V end lost 0 bases, the J end lost 4 bases, and 14 bases lay between the germline ends. This receptor was identified in a man aged 18 to 29 in good health. Some clones in this sample may be carry-over from other donors' samples. This rearrangement joins TRBV9 to TRBJ2-7; D may correspond to TRBD1 or TRBD2 (5 bases each). Specimen: naive CD4+ T cells from PBMCs. Subset here: CD45RA+ positively selected. The CDR3 loop is CASSVEGVGAYEQYF. CDR3 nucleotide sequence: TGTGCCAGCAGCGTAGAGGGAGTTGGGGCTTACGAGCAGTACTTC.